These 30 T cell receptor beta chains originate from one sample sequenced in a study of T cells after posttransplantation cyclophosphamide. The assay was immunoSEQ multiplex PCR, and TCRdb's table has in-frame clones only and misses some. The table includes some 3,000 clones, just under 97% detected once. Sequencing was done on a sample of naive CD8+ T cells sorted from PBMCs. The receptors come from a woman aged 45-60 years in good health and a related stem cell transplant donor.

The genes are TRBV14 and TRBJ2-7; D uncertain. Germline CDR1 is SGHDN and CDR2 is FVKESK. The CDR3 totals 14 residues. The germline V and J ends were trimmed by 0 bases and 2 bases, with 8 bases remaining between them. CDR3 sequence reads: CASSQDFSPYEQYF. CDR3 coding DNA: TGTGCCAGCAGCCAAGACTTTTCCCCCTACGAGCAGTACTTC.

V is TRBV6-1 and J is TRBJ2-1; perhaps TRBD1 as D (7 bases). Trimming stripped 7 bases from V and 5 bases from J, with 18 bases between. This CDR3 has 15 residues. The germline gives CDR1 MNHNS, CDR2 SASEGT. CDR3 sequence (DNA): TGTGCCAGCAATCGACAGGGCGCGGGGAACAATGAGCAGTTCTTC. This translates into CASNRQGAGNNEQFF.

The rearrangement links TRBV28 to TRBJ1-2, with unresolved D. V was pared by 2 bases and J by 1 base, with 20 bases between. In germline, CDR1 is MDHEN, CDR2 SYDVKM. This CDR3 spans 18 amino acids. CDR3 coding DNA: TGTGCCAGCAGTTTACCTTTTCAGGAAGACGAGCTTAACTATGGCTACACCTTC. Residues: CASSLPFQEDELNYGYTF.

The V and J genes are TRBV10-2 and TRBJ2-7; 9 positions match TRBD1. CDR3 length: 13 residues. Germline V lookup: CDR1 WSHSY, CDR2 SAAADI. Trimming at V came to 10 bases and at J to 6 bases, leaving 10 bases not matched to a gene. CDR3 sequence: CATTGGPPSEQYF. CDR3 coding DNA: TGCGCCACCACAGGGGGCCCCCCCTCCGAGCAGTACTTC.

This chain uses TRBV2 with TRBJ2-3, with 7 bases identical to TRBD2. After removal of 9 bases from V and 6 bases from J, the junction contained 6 bases not matched to a gene. CDR1 and CDR2 (germline): SNHLY, FYNNEI. CDR3 length: 12 amino acids. The CDR3 sequence is CASERDSDTQYF. In DNA form, the CDR3 reads TGTGCCAGTGAGCGGGACTCGGATACGCAGTATTTT. Together with reference TRBV2 and TRBJ2-3, the CDR3 gives the full variable domain: EPEVTQTPSHQVTQMGQEVILRCVPISNHLYFYWYRQILGQKVEFLVSFYNNEISEKSEIFDDQFSVERPDGSNFTLKIRSTKLEDSAMYFCASERDSDTQYFGPGTRLTVL.

This clone occurred once. CDR3 nucleotides: TGTGCCAGCAGCTTTGACAGCACTGAAGCTTTCTTT. Residues: CASSFDSTEAFF. The chain uses TRBV7-3 and TRBJ1-1, with TRBD1 as a possible D gene (5 bases). Germline V gene sequence: CDR1 SGHTA, CDR2 FQGTGA. This CDR3 contains 12 residues. The germline V and J ends were trimmed by 3 bases and 4 bases, with 6 bases remaining between them.

This chain links TRBV29-1 with TRBJ2-2, with 11 bases fitting TRBD2. The ends lost 5 bases at V and 3 bases at J; junction bases unmatched: 11. This CDR3 comprises 17 residues. The germline CDR1 and CDR2 sequences are SQVTM and ANQGSEA. As DNA, the CDR3 is TGCAGCGTTTCGGGACTAGCGGAGCCCTCCGACACCGGGGAGCTGTTTTTT. This codes for CSVSGLAEPSDTGELFF.

The rearrangement joins TRBV29-1 to TRBJ2-7; no reliable D call. The germline V and J ends were trimmed by 6 bases and 6 bases, with 12 bases remaining between them. Looked up from germline, CDR1 is SQVTM and CDR2 is ANQGSEA. This CDR3 is built from 11 residues. Here the CDR3 reads CSVLTLREQYF. CDR3 nucleotides: TGCAGCGTCCTAACGCTACGCGAGCAGTACTTC.

V and J are TRBV7-6 and TRBJ2-7, with D possibly being TRBD2 (5 bases). V lost 4 bases to trimming and J lost 9 bases, with 10 bases between them. This CDR3 contains 11 residues. CDR1 and CDR2 from the germline V gene are SGHVS and FNYEAQ. CDR3: CASSSTGMQYF. The CDR3 coding sequence is TGTGCCAGCAGCTCCACCGGGATGCAGTACTTC.

V and J are TRBV11-2 and TRBJ2-7; 9 bases are shared with TRBD2. This CDR3 has 13 residues. The germline gives CDR1 SGHAT, CDR2 FQNNGV. With 5 bases clipped from V and 6 bases from J, the junction kept 5 bases outside the gene matches. This CDR3 reads CASSPGLAGEQYF. The CDR3 coding sequence is TGTGCCAGCAGCCCGGGACTAGCTGGCGAGCAGTACTTC.

V is TRBV28 and J is TRBJ1-1; D unresolved. The CDR3 loop spans 14 amino acids. Germline assignment: CDR1 MDHEN and CDR2 SYDVKM. V was clipped by 5 bases and J by 3 bases, with 13 bases between them. CDR3 coding DNA: TGTGCCAGCAGTCCTCTGGACTTATACACTGAAGCTTTCTTT. This encodes CASSPLDLYTEAFF.

This clone is a singleton in its sample. The chain joins TRBV9 to TRBJ2-5, with TRBD2 identical over 7 bases. With 5 bases clipped from V and 5 bases from J, the junction kept 6 bases outside the gene matches. CDR3 length equals 13 residues. Germline V lookup: CDR1 SGDLS, CDR2 YYNGEE. The CDR3 nucleotides are TGTGCCAGCAGTCAGACTAGCCCGGAGACCCAGTACTTC. Protein product: CASSQTSPETQYF. The full variable domain, with the rest looked up from reference TRBV9 and TRBJ2-5, is DSGVTQTPKHLITATGQRVTLRCSPRSGDLSVYWYQQSLDQGLQFLIQYYNGEERAKGNILERFSAQQFPDLHSELNLSSLELGDSALYFCASSQTSPETQYFGPGTRLLVL.

This chain uses TRBV5-1 with TRBJ2-1; maybe TRBD1 (6 bases). The V gene lost 0 bases and the J gene lost 12 bases, with 16 bases spanning the gap. The length of the CDR3 is 14 residues. CDR1 is SGHRS, CDR2 YFSETQ, per germline. The CDR3 region is CASSLDGTPGVQFF. The CDR3 nucleotides are TGCGCCAGCAGCTTGGACGGGACCCCAGGGGTGCAGTTCTTC.

This rearrangement joins TRBV10-3 to TRBJ2-1; 13 positions match TRBD2. Germline V CDR1 and CDR2: ENHRY, SYGVKD. Germline trimming cut 0 bases from V and 9 bases from J; bases unmatched to any gene: 14. The length of the CDR3 is 19 residues. The CDR3 here is CAISESRTSGSGFHIEQFF. Here the CDR3 DNA reads TGTGCCATCAGTGAGTCACGGACTAGCGGGAGTGGGTTCCATATTGAGCAGTTCTTC.

CDR3 coding DNA: TGTGCCAGCAGTGATGGGACAGGGAGGAACACCGGGGAGCTGTTTTTT. Amino acid sequence: CASSDGTGRNTGELFF. The chain couples TRBV2 to TRBJ2-2; the match to TRBD1 covers 9 bases. V dropped 3 bases and J dropped 1; count of bases not matched to a gene: 3. Germline-derived CDR1 and CDR2 are SNHLY and FYNNEI. The CDR3 covers 16 residues.

The chain links TRBV7-9 to TRBJ2-5; 14 bases map to TRBD2. The DNA end lines up better with TRBJ2-7; the J call may be wrong. Germline values: CDR1 SEHNR, CDR2 FQNEAQ (reference sequence). This CDR3 is 15 amino acids long. The CDR3 is CASSPLGLAGGEQYF. The CDR3 DNA is TGTGCCAGCAGCCCCCTTGGACTAGCGGGAGGCGAGCAGTACTTC.

The CDR3 is CSVLYTSGRLDTQYF. The CDR3 DNA reads as TGCAGCGTTTTGTATACTAGCGGGAGGCTGGATACGCAGTATTTT. This chain joins TRBV29-1 and TRBJ2-3, with 12 bases lining up with TRBD2. V lost 5 bases and J lost 6; bases outside the gene matches: 9. CDR1 SQVTM and CDR2 ANQGSEA come from the germline V gene. CDR3 size: 15 residues.

This clone was seen more than once but under ten times. The chain uses TRBV2 and TRBJ1-5, with D uncertain. V gave up 2 bases and J gave up 4 bases, with 9 bases separating them. CDR3 length equals 14 residues. Germline assignment: CDR1 SNHLY and CDR2 FYNNEI. CDR3 in amino acids: CASSERWANQPQHF. The CDR3 region has the DNA TGTGCCAGCAGTGAACGGTGGGCTAATCAGCCCCAGCATTTT. The full variable domain, in which reference TRBV2 and TRBJ1-5 provide the parts outside the CDR3, is EPEVTQTPSHQVTQMGQEVILRCVPISNHLYFYWYRQILGQKVEFLVSFYNNEISEKSEIFDDQFSVERPDGSNFTLKIRSTKLEDSAMYFCASSERWANQPQHFGDGTRLSIL.

This chain uses TRBV28 with TRBJ2-1; 9 bases are shared with TRBD2. This CDR3 is 13 amino acids long. After removal of 6 bases from V and 14 bases from J, the junction contained 11 bases not matched to a gene. Germline CDR1 and CDR2: MDHEN and SYDVKM. As DNA, the CDR3 is TGTGCCAGCAGCTCGAACTTAGCGGGAGTCAAGTTCTTC. Encoded protein: CASSSNLAGVKFF.

This chain connects TRBV29-1 to TRBJ2-5, with D perhaps matching TRBD2 (6 bases). The CDR3 contains 15 residues. V was pared by 0 bases and J by 1 base, with 12 bases between. The germline CDR1 and CDR2 sequences are SQVTM and ANQGSEA. The CDR3 coding sequence is TGCAGCGTTGAAGATCGAGGGAGGACCCAAGAGACCCAGTACTTC. As protein: CSVEDRGRTQETQYF.

V and J are TRBV7-6 and TRBJ2-1; 14 nucleotides agree with TRBD2. The V gene's germline CDR1 is SGHVS and CDR2 FNYEAQ. Trimming cost V 1 base and J 7 bases; bases outside gene matches: 12. The length of the CDR3 is 19 residues. CDR3 sequence: CASSLEPGLAGAAFNEQFF. The CDR3 DNA reads as TGTGCCAGCAGCTTAGAACCGGGACTAGCGGGAGCTGCTTTTAATGAGCAGTTCTTC.

The V and J genes are TRBV6-1 and TRBJ2-1, with 8 bases that match TRBD2. The CDR3 length is 15 residues. The trim removed 7 bases at V and 6 bases at J, leaving 11 bases unmatched. Germline V gene sequence: CDR1 MNHNS, CDR2 SASEGT. The CDR3 DNA sequence: TGTGCCAGCACCGTACTAGCGGAAATCCGCAATGAGCAGTTCTTC. The encoded protein is CASTVLAEIRNEQFF.

This chain connects TRBV27 to TRBJ1-1; D is undetermined. Trimming left V 3 bases short and J 1 base short, with 9 bases between. The CDR3 is made up of 14 amino acids. CDR1 is MNHEY and CDR2 is SMNVEV in the germline V gene (reference sequence). Here the CDR3 reads CASSLTTANTEAFF. CDR3 nucleotides: TGTGCCAGCAGTTTGACCACAGCGAACACTGAAGCTTTCTTT.

The V gene is TRBV15, the J gene TRBJ2-5; D gene ambiguous. Trimming left V 0 bases short and J 4 bases short, with 9 bases between. Germline V CDR1 and CDR2: LNHNV, YYDKDF (reference sequence). CDR3 size: 14 residues. CDR3 sequence reads: CATSRESPRETQYF. The CDR3 bases are TGTGCCACCAGCAGAGAGTCCCCCCGAGAGACCCAGTACTTC.

This chain uses TRBV23-1 with TRBJ1-2; D not certain. TRBV23-1 is marked as an open reading frame, function uncertain. The CDR3 consists of 13 residues. Trimming shortened V by 4 bases and J by 4 bases, and 10 bases separated the two germline ends. The CDR3 sequence: CASSPERIYGYTF. The CDR3 DNA reads TGCGCCAGCAGTCCGGAGAGAATCTATGGCTACACCTTC.

The gene calls are TRBV19 and TRBJ2-2, with D possibly being TRBD1 (6 bases). V shed 7 bases and J shed 4 bases, with 19 bases lying between them. This CDR3 has 16 residues. CDR1 and CDR2 from the germline V gene are LNHDA and SQIVND (reference sequence). In DNA, the CDR3 is TGTGCCAGTAACTTGGACAGAGAGGTTGGCACCGGGGAGCTGTTTTTT. This sequence encodes CASNLDREVGTGELFF.

This clone is a singleton in its sample. V and J are TRBV7-3 and TRBJ2-1; tentatively, D is TRBD2 (5 bases). The V and J ends lost 5 bases and 2 bases respectively, with 16 bases between them. The CDR3 is 16 residues long. The germline gives CDR1 SGHTA, CDR2 FQGTGA. CDR3 protein: CASSPPYVGAYNEQFF. The CDR3 DNA follows: TGTGCCAGCAGCCCCCCTTACGTGGGAGCCTACAATGAGCAGTTCTTC. The complete variable domain, with remaining parts taken from reference TRBV7-3 and TRBJ2-1, reads GAGVSQTPSNKVTEKGKYVELRCDPISGHTALYWYRQSLGQGPEFLIYFQGTGAADDSGLPNDRFFAVRPEGSVSTLKIQRTERGDSAVYLCASSPPYVGAYNEQFFGPGTRLTVL.

CDR3 loop: CASSPYGSYYEQYF. CDR3 sequence (DNA): TGCGCCAGCAGCCCCTACGGTTCCTACTACGAGCAGTACTTC. The rearrangement joins TRBV4-1 to TRBJ2-7; D call uncertain. This CDR3 is built from 14 residues. Germline values: CDR1 MGHRA, CDR2 YSYEKL. V was trimmed by 4 bases and J by 3 bases, leaving 13 bases between them.

V is TRBV4-1 and J is TRBJ2-1; 8 bases line up with TRBD2. In germline, CDR1 is MGHRA, CDR2 YSYEKL. Germline trimming cut 4 bases from V and 5 bases from J; bases unmatched to any gene: 4. This CDR3 has 14 residues. CDR3 nucleotides: TGCGCCAGCAGCCTGAGCGGGGGCAACAATGAGCAGTTCTTC. It specifies CASSLSGGNNEQFF.

This clone has a single count. The rearrangement joins TRBV11-3 to TRBJ2-5; D might be TRBD2 (6 bases). The DNA end lines up better with TRBJ2-7; the J call may be wrong. The CDR3 has 11 amino acids. From germline, CDR1 is SGHNT and CDR2 YENEEA. CDR3 amino acids: CASSGGDEQYF. Here the CDR3 DNA reads TGTGCCAGCAGCGGCGGGGACGAGCAGTACTTC.